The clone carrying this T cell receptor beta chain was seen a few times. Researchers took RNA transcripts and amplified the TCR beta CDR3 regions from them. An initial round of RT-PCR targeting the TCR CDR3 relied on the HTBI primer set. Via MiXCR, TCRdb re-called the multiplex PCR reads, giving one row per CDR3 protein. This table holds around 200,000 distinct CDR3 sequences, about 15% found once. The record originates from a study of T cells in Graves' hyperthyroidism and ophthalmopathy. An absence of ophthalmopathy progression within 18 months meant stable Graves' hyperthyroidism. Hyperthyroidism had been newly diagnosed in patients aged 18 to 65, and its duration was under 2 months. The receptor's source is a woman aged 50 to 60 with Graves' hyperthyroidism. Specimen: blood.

The CDR3 loop reads CASSPPGGIQGTEKLFF. In DNA, the CDR3 is TGTGCCAGCTCACCACCGGGGGGGATCCAAGGAACGGAAAAACTGTTTTTT. V usage is TRBV18 and J usage is TRBJ1-4; D is perhaps TRBD1 (5 bases). Trimming shortened V by 0 bases and J by 8 bases, and 19 bases separated the two germline ends. The CDR3 extends over 17 amino acids. Germline V gene lookup returns CDR1 KGHSH and CDR2 LQKENI.